Presented here are 5 T cell receptor beta chains from one specimen sequenced in a study of blood T cell repertoires in COVID-19 (dated by TCRdb to 2018 to 2021). The receptor library was made with the immunoSEQ multiplex PCR assay. TCRdb stores this immuneACCESS table with in-frame sequences only. Part of the clones is absent; in the studies checked, under half of the shortfall reflects unresolved V genes, and no reason is known for the rest. The sample data list around 200,000 clones, and about 84% of these were observed just once. The top ten clonotypes cover approximately 7.1% of the sample. The sequencing sample was made of peripheral blood. The receptors shown here come from a human donor in a cohort sampled during active COVID-19.

The chain links TRBV2 to TRBJ1-4, with 10 bases lining up with TRBD1. Germline V gene data show CDR1 as SNHLY and CDR2 as FYNNEI. There are 16 residues in the CDR3. J lost 5 bases, V lost 3 bases, and 6 bases had no gene match. DNA of the CDR3: TGTGCCAGCAGTGATAGGACAGGGGGAGAGAATGAAAAACTGTTTTTT. Encoded protein: CASSDRTGGENEKLFF.

The V call is TRBV6-5, the J call TRBJ2-7; 8 nucleotides line up with TRBD1. The CDR3 totals 12 residues. V lost 10 bases and J lost 6; bases outside the gene matches: 8. CDR1 and CDR2 from the germline V gene are MNHEY and SVGAGI. The CDR3 coding sequence is TGTGCCACCAGGGGGCTCTCGTTCGAGCAGTACTTC. Translated: CATRGLSFEQYF.

The V and J genes are TRBV9 and TRBJ2-6; 11 positions agree with TRBD1. There are 18 residues in the CDR3. CDR1 and CDR2 from the germline V gene are SGDLS and YYNGEE. V lost 4 bases, J lost 0 bases, and 6 bases stayed unmatched. In DNA form, the CDR3 reads TGTGCCAGCAGCCCTCCGGGACAGGGGGTCTCTGGGGCCAACGTCCTGACTTTC. Translated: CASSPPGQGVSGANVLTF.

This clone was detected once. The chain has TRBV7-2 and TRBJ2-7; no reliable D call. Germline-derived CDR1 and CDR2 are SGHTA and FQGNSA. Deletions cut 1 base from V and 0 bases from J, with 7 bases between. This CDR3 region has 14 residues. As DNA, the CDR3 is TGTGCCAGCAGCTTAGGTGGGCCCTCCTACGAGCAGTACTTC. Protein sequence: CASSLGGPSYEQYF.

V gene TRBV10-3 combines with J gene TRBJ2-7; D is perhaps TRBD1 (6 bases). Trimming stripped 1 base from V and 1 base from J, with 8 bases between. The V gene's germline CDR1 is ENHRY and CDR2 SYGVKD. The CDR3 spans 14 residues. CDR3 bases: TGTGCCATCAGTGAGTTTGGACAGTCCTACGAGCAGTACTTC. Translating gives CAISEFGQSYEQYF.